These 9 T cell receptor beta chains came from one sample sequenced in a study of metastatic and nonmetastatic thyroid tumors. No treatment of any kind had been given to any patient before thyroid surgery. TCRdb re-analyzed the PCR reads through MiXCR. The table records roughly 25,000 clones, 24% of them present only once. What was sequenced was tumor tissue. The receptor source for this set is a male donor with papillary thyroid cancer or a benign thyroid nodule (not recorded which). Some clones in this sample may be carry-over from other donors' samples.

This clone was detected a few times. This may be a read error, as it is one base from a much larger clone. The same CDR3 is also encoded by other DNA sequences in this sample. The chain recombines TRBV6-1 with TRBJ1-2, with D hard to call. In germline, CDR1 is MNHNS, CDR2 SASEGT. Trimming removed 7 bases from V and 5 bases from J, with 17 bases in between. The CDR3 has 14 residues. CDR3 nucleotides: TGTGCCAGCACCCCGGCCTCCGGTTCTTATGGCTACACCTTC. It specifies CASTPASGSYGYTF.

Many counts were recorded for this clone. The chain is built from TRBV18 and TRBJ2-2; TRBD2 matches 14 bases. The CDR3 length is 16 residues. V shed 4 bases and J 5 bases; nucleotides not matched to a gene: 3. In germline, CDR1 is KGHSH, CDR2 LQKENI. The CDR3, as DNA: TGTGCCAGCTCACGGGGGACTAGCGGGAGAACCGGGGAGCTGTTTTTT. Encoded protein: CASSRGTSGRTGELFF.

This clone was observed a few times. The junction does not match germline at one end; this may be a read error. The J gene is TRBJ1-2, the V gene TRBV14; possible D gene TRBD1, 6 bases. Germline V lookup: CDR1 SGHDN, CDR2 FVKESK. The CDR3 length is 13 residues. The CDR3 DNA reads as TGTGCCAGCAGCCCCGGACAGCGTTATGGCCACACCTTC. Encoded protein: CASSPGQRYGHTF.

The genes are TRBV6-1 and TRBJ2-7, with a possible D match to TRBD1 (6 bases). Trimming pared 3 bases from V and 2 bases from J, leaving 20 bases between. The CDR3 is made up of 17 amino acids. CDR1 is MNHNS, CDR2 SASEGT, per germline. Here the CDR3 DNA reads TGTGCCAGCAGTGAGGCGACTCCGGGACAACCAACCTACGAGCAGTACTTC. It is translated as CASSEATPGQPTYEQYF.

This clone was observed at least ten times. V usage is TRBV19 and J usage is TRBJ2-3, with D unclear. Looked up from germline, CDR1 is LNHDA and CDR2 is SQIVND (reference sequence). Trimming shortened V by 10 bases and J by 2 bases, and 19 bases separated the two germline ends. There are 15 residues in the CDR3. CDR3 sequence (DNA): TGTGCCATAATGGTAAACGCCGCAGTCACAGATACGCAGTATTTT. Translation: CAIMVNAAVTDTQYF.

This clone appeared many times. The chain employs TRBV7-2 and TRBJ2-1, with TRBD2 identical over 14 bases. Germline lookup yields CDR1 SGHTA and CDR2 FQGNSA. The CDR3 covers 17 residues. V lost 5 bases and J lost 5; bases outside the gene matches: 8. The CDR3 DNA reads TGTGCCAGCAGCGCAACTTGGGGACTAGCGGGAGACAATGAGCAGTTCTTC. It encodes CASSATWGLAGDNEQFF.

At least ten counts were recorded for this clone. The chain links TRBV2 to TRBJ2-6; tentatively, D is TRBD1 or TRBD2 (5 bases each). CDR1 is SNHLY and CDR2 is FYNNEI in the germline V gene. Trimming left V 3 bases short and J 0 bases short, with 6 bases between. This CDR3 comprises 15 residues. CDR3 nucleotide sequence: TGTGCCAGCAGTGAGGGACCCTCTGGGGCCAACGTCCTGACTTTC. Its protein is CASSEGPSGANVLTF. The entire variable domain, with the rest obtained from reference TRBV2 and TRBJ2-6, is as follows: EPEVTQTPSHQVTQMGQEVILRCVPISNHLYFYWYRQILGQKVEFLVSFYNNEISEKSEIFDDQFSVERPDGSNFTLKIRSTKLEDSAMYFCASSEGPSGANVLTFGAGSRLTVL.

This clone was counted ten times or more. The rearrangement uses TRBV10-3 and TRBJ2-1; D might be TRBD1 (5 bases). The CDR3 extends over 11 amino acids. Deletions cut 4 bases from V and 9 bases from J, with 7 bases between. Per germline, CDR1 ENHRY and CDR2 SYGVKD. CDR3 DNA: TGTGCCATCAGTGTCGACAGTGAGCAGTTCTTC. Translation: CAISVDSEQFF.

With respect to this clone: This sequence may be a read error, since a much larger clone differs from it by one base. Other DNA sequences in the sample encode the same CDR3. The genes are TRBV20-1 and TRBJ2-7, with D possibly being TRBD2 (6 bases). The CDR3 runs to 11 residues. The V gene's germline CDR1 is DFQATT and CDR2 SNEGSKA (reference sequence). CDR3 sequence: CSASGSYEQHF. For the CDR3, the DNA is TGCAGTGCTAGCGGGAGTTACGAGCAGCACTTC.